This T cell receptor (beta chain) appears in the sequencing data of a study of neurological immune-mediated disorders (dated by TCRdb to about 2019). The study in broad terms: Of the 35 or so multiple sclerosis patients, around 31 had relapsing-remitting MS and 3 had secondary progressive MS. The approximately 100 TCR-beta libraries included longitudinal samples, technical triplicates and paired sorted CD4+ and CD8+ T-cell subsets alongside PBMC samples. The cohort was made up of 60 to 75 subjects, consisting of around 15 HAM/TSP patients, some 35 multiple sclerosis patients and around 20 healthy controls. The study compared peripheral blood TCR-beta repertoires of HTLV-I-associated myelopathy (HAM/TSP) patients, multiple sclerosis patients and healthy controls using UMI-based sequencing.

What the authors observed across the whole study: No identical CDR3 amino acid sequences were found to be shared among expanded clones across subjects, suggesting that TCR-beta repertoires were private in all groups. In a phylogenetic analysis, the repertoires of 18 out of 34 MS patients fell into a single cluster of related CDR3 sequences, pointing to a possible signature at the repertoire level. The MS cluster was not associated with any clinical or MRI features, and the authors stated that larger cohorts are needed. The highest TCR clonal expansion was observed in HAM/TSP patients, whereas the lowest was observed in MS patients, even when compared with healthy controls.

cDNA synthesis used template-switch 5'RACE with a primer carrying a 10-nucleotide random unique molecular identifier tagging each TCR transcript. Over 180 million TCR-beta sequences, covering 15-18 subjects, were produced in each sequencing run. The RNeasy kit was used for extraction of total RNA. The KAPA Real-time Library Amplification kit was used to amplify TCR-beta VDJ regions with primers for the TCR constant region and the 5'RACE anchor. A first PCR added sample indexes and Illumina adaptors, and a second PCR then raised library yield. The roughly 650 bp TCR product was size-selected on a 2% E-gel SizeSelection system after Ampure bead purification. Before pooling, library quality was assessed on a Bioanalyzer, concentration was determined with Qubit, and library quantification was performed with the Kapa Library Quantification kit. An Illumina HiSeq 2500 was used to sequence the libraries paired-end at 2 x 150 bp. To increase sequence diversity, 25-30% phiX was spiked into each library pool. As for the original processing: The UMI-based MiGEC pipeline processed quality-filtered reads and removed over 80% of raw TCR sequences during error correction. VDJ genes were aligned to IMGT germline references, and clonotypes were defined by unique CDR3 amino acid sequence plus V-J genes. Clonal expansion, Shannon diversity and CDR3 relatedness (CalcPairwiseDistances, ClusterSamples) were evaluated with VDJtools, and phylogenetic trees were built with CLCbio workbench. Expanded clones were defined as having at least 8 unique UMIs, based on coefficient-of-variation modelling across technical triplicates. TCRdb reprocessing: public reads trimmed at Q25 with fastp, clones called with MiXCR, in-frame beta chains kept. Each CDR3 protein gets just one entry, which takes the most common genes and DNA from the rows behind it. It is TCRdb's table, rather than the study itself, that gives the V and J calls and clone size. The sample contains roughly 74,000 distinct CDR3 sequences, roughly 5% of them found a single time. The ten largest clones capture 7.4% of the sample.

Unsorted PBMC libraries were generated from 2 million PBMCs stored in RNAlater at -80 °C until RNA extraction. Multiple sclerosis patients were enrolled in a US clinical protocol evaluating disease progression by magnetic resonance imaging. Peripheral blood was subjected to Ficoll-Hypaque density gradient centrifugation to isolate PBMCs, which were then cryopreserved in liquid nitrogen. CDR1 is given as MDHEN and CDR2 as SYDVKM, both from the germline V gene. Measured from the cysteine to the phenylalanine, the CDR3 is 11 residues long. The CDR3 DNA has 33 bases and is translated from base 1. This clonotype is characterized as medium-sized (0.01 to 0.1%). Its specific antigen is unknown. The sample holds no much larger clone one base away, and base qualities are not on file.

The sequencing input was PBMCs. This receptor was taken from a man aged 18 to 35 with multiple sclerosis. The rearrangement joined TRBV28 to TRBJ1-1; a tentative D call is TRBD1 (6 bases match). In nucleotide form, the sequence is TGTGGGAGGCACAGGGACACTGAAGCTTTCTTT. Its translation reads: CGRHRDTEAFF.